Sequencing of this TCR beta chain was carried out in a study of blood T cell repertoires in COVID-19. Study-wide context: Some COVID-19 samples were acute and others convalescent; all came from the United States, Italy and Spain. Sources were T cells, B-cell-depleted T cells, or PBMCs; the material itself was cDNA or gDNA.

The V gene end was trimmed by 2 bases and the J gene end by 3 bases; junction bases not matched to a gene: 3. The germline CDR1 and CDR2 sequences are KGHSH and LQKENI. The CDR3 has 15 residues. Authors' analysis steps: Amplification with reference gene primers provided the estimates of nucleated cell counts. Here immunoSEQ multiplex PCR was the method, and the copy in TCRdb shows in-frame clones only, minus some. The V and J calls and clone size were taken over from that table, and D and trimming were inferred from the DNA. The sample carries 200,000 to 250,000 clones, about four fifths recorded once. Participants, roughly 18 to 89 years old, spanned around 25 US areas.

Source material: PBMCs or T cells enriched from blood (not recorded which). The sequence came from a man between 60 and 75 years old who had recovered from COVID-19. The chain carries TRBV18 and TRBJ2-3, with 9 bases aligning to TRBD1. The CDR3 reads CASSPSGQGTDTQYF. The CDR3 bases are TGTGCCAGCTCACCATCAGGACAGGGGACAGATACGCAGTATTTT.